Below, 21 T cell receptor beta chains from the same sample are listed, as sequenced in a study of shared clonotypes between healthy human individuals. Measured with immunoSEQ multiplex PCR; TCRdb has only the in-frame clones, and not every one. The repertoire consists of some 2,500,000 clones, with 90% to 95% occurring once and the leading ten covering around 0.4%. Sequenced input: naive CD4+ T cells from PBMCs. Subset specified: CD45RA+ positively selected. The receptors derive from a man aged 18 to 30 in good health. Some clones in this sample may be carry-over from other donors' samples.

The V gene is TRBV7-3, the J gene TRBJ2-2, with TRBD2 matching over 7 bases. The V segment lost 5 bases and the J segment 13 bases; nucleotides outside the gene matches: 10. Germline assignment: CDR1 SGHTA and CDR2 FQGTGA. The CDR3 totals 13 residues. In DNA form, the CDR3 reads TGTGCCAGCAGCCCAGTCGGGGGGACGGTGCTGTTTTTT. Its translation is CASSPVGGTVLFF.

The genes are TRBV6-6 and TRBJ2-1; 9 nucleotides match TRBD2. The ends lost 2 bases at V and 4 bases at J; junction bases unmatched: 3. The CDR3 is 15 residues long. Germline V gene lookup returns CDR1 MNHNY and CDR2 SVGAGI (reference sequence). The CDR3 nucleotides read TGTGCCAGCAGTTACCGACTAGCGGCTTACAATGAGCAGTTCTTC. Protein product: CASSYRLAAYNEQFF.

The rearrangement links TRBV6-5 to TRBJ2-5; perhaps TRBD2 as D (6 bases). Germline V gene data show CDR1 as MNHEY and CDR2 as SVGAGI. Trimming cost V 5 bases and J 3 bases, with 13 bases left between them. The CDR3 is 14 residues long. CDR3 coding DNA: TGTGCCAGCAGTGCGCGGGGCCGCGAAGAGACCCAGTACTTC. Amino acids: CASSARGREETQYF.

J is TRBJ2-6 and V is TRBV19; D unresolved. The V end was cut by 5 bases, the J end by 0 bases, with 8 bases between. Germline values: CDR1 LNHDA, CDR2 SQIVND (reference sequence). The CDR3 spans 15 residues. The CDR3 protein is CASSQRSSGANVLTF. DNA for the CDR3: TGTGCCAGTAGTCAACGGTCCTCTGGGGCCAACGTCCTGACTTTC.

V is TRBV29-1 and J is TRBJ2-3; D is undetermined. The CDR3 totals 9 residues. Trimming pared 7 bases from V and 10 bases from J, leaving 9 bases between. Germline loops: CDR1 SQVTM, CDR2 ANQGSEA. The DNA for the CDR3 is TGCAGCGGGGGTTCTCCGCAGTATTTT. Protein: CSGGSPQYF.

The CDR3 is CASSVPGQGDSYGYTF. As DNA, the CDR3 is TGTGCCAGCAGCGTGCCGGGACAGGGAGATAGCTATGGCTACACCTTC. The rearrangement joins TRBV7-2 to TRBJ1-2; the match to TRBD1 covers 9 bases. Germline CDR1 is SGHTA and CDR2 is FQGNSA. The CDR3 is 16 residues long. V lost 5 bases and J lost 4; bases outside the gene matches: 11.

The chain employs TRBV7-8 and TRBJ1-1; D gene uncertain. Germline V lookup: CDR1 SGHVS, CDR2 FQNEAQ. The CDR3 has 11 residues. V was clipped by 5 bases and J by 10 bases, with 11 bases between them. CDR3 in DNA: TGTGCCAGCAGCGCCGGGTTGGGAGCTTTCTTT. This encodes CASSAGLGAFF. The full variable domain, in which reference TRBV7-8 and TRBJ1-1 provide the parts outside the CDR3, is GAGVSQSPRYKVAKRGQDVALRCDPISGHVSLFWYQQALGQGPEFLTYFQNEAQLDKSGLPSDRFFAERPEGSVSTLKIQRTQQEDSAVYLCASSAGLGAFFGQGTRLTVV.

The rearrangement uses TRBV7-2 and TRBJ2-2; 8 nucleotides match TRBD2. After removal of 5 bases from V and 1 base from J, the junction contained 6 bases not matched to a gene. CDR1 SGHTA and CDR2 FQGNSA come from the germline V gene. This CDR3 has 16 amino acids. The DNA for the CDR3 is TGTGCCAGCAGCCCCTTCAGCGGGAGGAACACCGGGGAGCTGTTTTTT. It codes for CASSPFSGRNTGELFF.

This chain links TRBV5-1 with TRBJ1-2; 10 bases are a match to TRBD1. Germline V gives CDR1 SGHRS, CDR2 YFSETQ. V shed 2 bases, J shed 3 bases, and the junction held 4 bases outside the gene matches. The CDR3 length is 15 residues. CDR3 DNA: TGCGCCAGCAGCTTCACGGACAGGGGGGACTATGGCTACACCTTC. Its translation is CASSFTDRGDYGYTF.

The V and J genes are TRBV27 and TRBJ2-2; a possible D gene is TRBD1 (7 bases). CDR1 is MNHEY, CDR2 SMNVEV, per germline (reference sequence). The CDR3 sequence is 14 residues long. Trimming removed 3 bases at V and 3 bases at J, with 8 bases between. CDR3 bases: TGTGCCAGCAGTTTCAGGGGGGACACCGGGGAGCTGTTTTTT. Its translation: CASSFRGDTGELFF.

V is TRBV4-1 and J is TRBJ1-5; D may be TRBD1 (5 bases). The CDR3 is 16 residues long. Germline CDR1 and CDR2: MGHRA and YSYEKL. Trimming cost V 0 bases and J 5 bases, with 14 bases left between them. CDR3 loop: CASSQEFQGSHQPQHF. In DNA, the CDR3 is TGCGCCAGCAGCCAAGAATTCCAGGGTAGTCATCAGCCCCAGCATTTT.

The chain joins TRBV27 to TRBJ2-3; 12 bases line up with TRBD2. The CDR3 runs 16 residues. Looked up from germline, CDR1 is MNHEY and CDR2 is SMNVEV (reference sequence). The trim removed 4 bases at V and 3 bases at J, leaving 5 bases unmatched. CDR3 DNA sequence: TGTGCCAGCAGTTCAAGACTAGCGGGAGTAACAGATACGCAGTATTTT. Translated, it gives CASSSRLAGVTDTQYF.

This clone has more than one count but fewer than ten. At the DNA level, this CDR3 is encoded by other sequences in the same sample as well. The chain joins TRBV4-1 to TRBJ1-5, with a tentative D call TRBD1 (5 bases). The CDR3 is made up of 14 amino acids. The germline V gene has CDR1 MGHRA and CDR2 YSYEKL. V was shortened by 1 base and J by 1 base, with 5 bases between the two germline ends. The CDR3 DNA sequence: TGCGCCAGCAGCCAAGGACAGAGCAATCAGCCCCAGCATTTT. Its translation is CASSQGQSNQPQHF.

The V gene is TRBV28, the J gene TRBJ2-2; 13 bases match TRBD2. Germline loops: CDR1 MDHEN, CDR2 SYDVKM. V lost 10 bases and J lost 4; bases outside the gene matches: 9. The CDR3 totals 16 residues. CDR3 nucleotides: TGTGCCACTAGGACTAGCGGGAGAGGGTTCACCGGGGAGCTGTTTTTT. Translating gives CATRTSGRGFTGELFF.

The rearrangement joins TRBV28 to TRBJ1-2; no reliable D call. The germline V gene encodes CDR1 MDHEN and CDR2 SYDVKM. V lost 3 bases to trimming and J lost 6 bases, with 11 bases between them. The CDR3 is made up of 13 amino acids. CDR3 sequence reads: CASSFTVGNGYTF. In DNA, the CDR3 is TGTGCCAGCAGTTTTACGGTAGGGAATGGCTACACCTTC.

CDR3 sequence (DNA): TGTGCCAGCAGCTTTGCTCGGGCTGGCGGGGCCAACGTCCTGACTTTC. Encoded protein: CASSFARAGGANVLTF. This chain links TRBV5-4 with TRBJ2-6; no clear D gene. This CDR3 contains 16 residues. Deletions cut 2 bases from V and 4 bases from J, with 13 bases between. In germline, CDR1 is SGHNT, CDR2 YYREEE (reference sequence). Full variable domain (remainder filled in from reference TRBV5-4 and TRBJ2-6): ETGVTQSPTHLIKTRGQQVTLRCSSQSGHNTVSWYQQALGQGPQFIFQYYREEENGRGNFPPRFSGLQFPNYSSELNVNALELDDSALYLCASSFARAGGANVLTFGAGSRLTVL.

This chain uses TRBV7-3 with TRBJ1-1; TRBD1 might be the D (5 bases). The germline V gene encodes CDR1 SGHTA and CDR2 FQGTGA. With 4 bases removed from V and 4 bases from J, the gap between germline ends came to 19 bases. The CDR3 is 16 residues long. Here the CDR3 DNA reads TGTGCCAGCAGCTCCCTTCCCGGGGGACGCGGCACTGAAGCTTTCTTT. Amino acid sequence: CASSSLPGGRGTEAFF.

V and J are TRBV7-9 and TRBJ1-2; D might be TRBD1 (5 bases). The CDR3 is made up of 13 amino acids. Germline V lookup: CDR1 SEHNR, CDR2 FQNEAQ (reference sequence). V gave up 4 bases and J gave up 8 bases, with 14 bases separating them. CDR3 sequence reads: CASSSTEYRGYTF. CDR3 in DNA: TGTGCCAGCAGCTCTACAGAATACAGGGGCTACACCTTC.

The genes are TRBV5-1 and TRBJ1-1, with TRBD1 as a possible D gene (6 bases). CDR3 size: 13 residues. Germline V lookup: CDR1 SGHRS, CDR2 YFSETQ. V was trimmed by 4 bases and J by 8 bases, leaving 15 bases between them. DNA of the CDR3: TGCGCCAGCAGCCCCGGAGAGGGGGAAGAAGCTTTCTTT. This encodes CASSPGEGEEAFF. Full variable domain (rest looked up from reference TRBV5-1 and TRBJ1-1): KAGVTQTPRYLIKTRGQQVTLSCSPISGHRSVSWYQQTPGQGLQFLFEYFSETQRNKGNFPGRFSGRQFSNSRSEMNVSTLELGDSALYLCASSPGEGEEAFFGQGTRLTVV.

About this clone itself: This sample also contains other DNA sequences that code for the same CDR3. The chain joins TRBV7-3 to TRBJ2-7, with 8 bases identical to TRBD2. This CDR3 contains 14 residues. The V gene's germline CDR1 is SGHTA and CDR2 FQGTGA. V dropped 5 bases and J dropped 2; count of bases not matched to a gene: 5. CDR3 residues: CASSRTSGTYEQYF. As DNA, the CDR3 is TGTGCCAGCAGCCGCACTAGCGGTACCTACGAGCAGTACTTC.

This sequence joins TRBV4-2 and TRBJ1-1; D not certain. Germline V CDR1 and CDR2: LGHNA, YNFKEQ. V lost 1 base to trimming and J lost 5 bases, with 8 bases between them. CDR3 length: 13 amino acids. CDR3 nucleotides: TGTGCCAGCAGCCAAGGCCCCGCGACTGAAGCTTTCTTT. Amino acids: CASSQGPATEAFF.